The T cell receptor beta chain under discussion was sequenced for a study of shared clonotypes between healthy human individuals. The naive CD8 fraction comprised CD45RO-negative cells positively selected for CCR7 and excluded terminally differentiated effector memory CD45RA+ cells. Measured with immunoSEQ multiplex PCR; TCRdb has only the in-frame clones, and not every one. The sample records about 2.2 million clones, 85% to 95% being singletons. The junction had 8 bases not matched to a gene; V was cut back by 4 bases and J by 6 bases. Germline CDR1 MNHEY, CDR2 SVGAGI. The CDR3 is 14 amino acids. The clonotype originates from a man between 18 and 35 years old in good health. Some clones in this sample may be carry-over from other donors' samples. Sequencing was done on a sample of naive CD8+ T cells from PBMCs. The rearrangement joins TRBV6-5 to TRBJ1-1; 7 nucleotides line up with TRBD1. The chain's CDR3 is CASSFKHRGAEAFF. The CDR3 nucleotides are TGTGCCAGCAGTTTCAAACACAGGGGCGCTGAAGCTTTCTTT.